These T cell receptor beta chains were read from a single sample in a study of early T cells in non-severe SARS-CoV-2 infection. TCRdb called the 5' RACE reads again in MiXCR, with one record for every CDR3 protein. The data show over 50,000 distinct CDR3 sequences, with approximately 8.4% seen just once and 4% to 5% held by the top ten. What was sequenced was whole blood. The receptors originated from an adult who was a healthcare worker with PCR-confirmed SARS-CoV-2 infection or an uninfected control (not recorded which). Both conserved end residues are part of each CDR3. The D gene is left open where the match is weak. Expanded clones get a size class; other rows say once, few or many, or leave the size out.

clone_size,j_call,d_call,v_call,cdr3_aa,cdr3_nt
few,TRBJ2-6,-,TRBV7-9,CASSLVGSGANVLTF,TGTGCCAGCAGCTTAGTGGGGAGCGGGGCCAACGTCCTGACTTTC
few,TRBJ1-2,-,TRBV3-1,CASSQDYGGYGYTF,TGTGCCAGCAGCCAAGATTATGGGGGCTATGGCTACACCTTC
few,TRBJ2-5,-,TRBV7-6,CASSLVAGTRETQYF,TGTGCCAGCAGCTTAGTTGCAGGGACGAGAGAGACCCAGTACTTC
few,TRBJ2-1,-,TRBV9,CASSPPTNYYYNEQFF,TGTGCCAGCAGCCCGCCGACCAACTATTACTACAATGAGCAGTTCTTC
many,TRBJ2-3,-,TRBV5-1,CASSLGTPDTDTQYF,TGCGCCAGCAGCTTAGGGACACCAGACACAGATACGCAGTATTTT
-,TRBJ2-1,-,TRBV28,CASSRPPTYNEQFF,TGTGCCAGCAGCCGCCCGCCAACGTACAATGAGCAGTTCTTC
few,TRBJ2-5,-,TRBV7-2,CASSALNIYQETQYF,TGTGCCAGCAGCGCACTAAACATATACCAAGAGACCCAGTACTTC
-,TRBJ2-2,-,TRBV2,CASRSNTGELFF,TGTGCCAGCAGGTCGAACACCGGGGAGCTGTTTTTT
few,TRBJ1-1,-,TRBV6-5,CASKLNTEAFF,TGTGCCAGCAAACTTAACACTGAAGCTTTCTTT
-,TRBJ1-1,TRBD1,TRBV7-9,CASSLGTGENEAFF,TGTGCCAGCAGCTTAGGGACAGGTGAAAATGAAGCTTTCTTT
-,TRBJ1-1,-,TRBV11-2,CASSLEVRTEAFF,TGTGCCAGCAGCTTGGAGGTTCGCACTGAAGCTTTCTTT
many,TRBJ2-2,-,TRBV9,CASSVRGAQGELFF,TGTGCCAGCAGCGTAAGGGGGGCGCAGGGGGAGCTGTTTTTT
-,TRBJ1-5,TRBD1,TRBV5-6,CASSRTGVGNQPQHF,TGTGCCAGCAGCCGAACAGGGGTGGGCAATCAGCCCCAGCATTTT
-,TRBJ2-7,-,TRBV5-1,CASRKRDSYEQYF,TGCGCCAGCAGGAAGCGAGACTCCTACGAGCAGTACTTC
-,TRBJ2-1,-,TRBV6-6,CASSYSPGYNEQFF,TGTGCCAGCAGTTACTCGCCGGGTTACAATGAGCAGTTCTTC
few,TRBJ2-7,TRBD2,TRBV11-2,CASSPIAGGRYEQYF,TGTGCCAGCAGCCCTATAGCGGGGGGGCGGTACGAGCAGTACTTC
-,TRBJ2-2,TRBD2,TRBV7-3,CASSLMSAGGHGELFF,TGTGCCAGCAGCTTAATGTCAGCGGGAGGTCACGGGGAGCTGTTTTTT
-,TRBJ2-7,-,TRBV4-2,CASSQDVRGPWEQYF,TGTGCCAGCAGCCAAGATGTGAGGGGCCCGTGGGAGCAGTACTTC
-,TRBJ2-2,-,TRBV20-1,CSASLRNTGELFF,TGCAGTGCTAGTTTGCGTAACACCGGGGAGCTGTTTTTT
-,TRBJ2-3,-,TRBV7-3,CASSLQALTDTQYF,TGTGCCAGCAGCTTACAGGCCCTCACAGATACGCAGTATTTT
few,TRBJ1-2,-,TRBV18,CASSPSSSWGNYGYTF,TGTGCCAGCTCACCGTCCAGCTCCTGGGGGAACTATGGCTACACCTTC
few,TRBJ2-1,TRBD1,TRBV5-1,CASSPDRAYNEQFF,TGCGCCAGCAGTCCAGACAGGGCCTACAATGAGCAGTTCTTC
few,TRBJ1-1,-,TRBV5-6,CASSLLGRPEAFF,TGTGCCAGCAGCTTGTTGGGGAGACCTGAAGCTTTCTTT
many,TRBJ2-1,-,TRBV10-3,CASQTSLGYNEQFF,TGTGCCAGCCAAACTAGCCTTGGCTACAATGAGCAGTTCTTC
medium-sized,TRBJ2-7,-,TRBV20-1,CSARLGPEQYF,TGCAGTGCTAGGTTGGGGCCCGAGCAGTACTTC
-,TRBJ2-1,-,TRBV27,CASSMDREAPSGNGNEQFF,TGTGCCAGCAGCATGGACAGGGAGGCTCCTAGCGGGAATGGCAATGAGCAGTTCTTC
few,TRBJ2-1,-,TRBV4-1,CASSPTGVEQFF,TGCGCCAGCAGCCCCACGGGAGTTGAGCAGTTCTTC
-,TRBJ2-3,-,TRBV5-1,CASSLSGLSTDTQYF,TGCGCCAGCAGCTTGTCGGGACTTTCCACAGATACGCAGTATTTT
many,TRBJ2-7,TRBD2,TRBV20-1,CSAVDRTSSYEQYF,TGCAGTGCAGTAGATCGGACTAGCAGCTACGAGCAGTACTTC
many,TRBJ2-3,-,TRBV19,CASRAHPGVGGTDTQYF,TGTGCCAGTAGAGCGCACCCAGGGGTCGGGGGCACAGATACGCAGTATTTT
-,TRBJ1-1,-,TRBV7-2,CASSLLGSNTEAFF,TGTGCCAGCAGCTTATTAGGTTCGAACACTGAAGCTTTCTTT
few,TRBJ1-1,-,TRBV30,CAWGRDTEAFF,TGTGCCTGGGGCAGGGACACTGAAGCTTTCTTT